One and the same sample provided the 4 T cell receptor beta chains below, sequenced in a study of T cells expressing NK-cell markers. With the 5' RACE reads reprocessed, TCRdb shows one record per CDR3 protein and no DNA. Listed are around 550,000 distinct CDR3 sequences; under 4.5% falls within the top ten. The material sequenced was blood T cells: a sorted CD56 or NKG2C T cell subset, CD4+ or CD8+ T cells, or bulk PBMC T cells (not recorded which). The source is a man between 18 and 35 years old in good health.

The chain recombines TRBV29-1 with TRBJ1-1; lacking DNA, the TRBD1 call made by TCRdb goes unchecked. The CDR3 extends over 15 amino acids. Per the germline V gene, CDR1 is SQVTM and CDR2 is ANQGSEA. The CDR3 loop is CSVGVTAGVDTEAFF.

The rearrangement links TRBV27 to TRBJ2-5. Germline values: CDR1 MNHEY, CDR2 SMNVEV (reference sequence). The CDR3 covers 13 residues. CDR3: CASSPITMGTQYF.

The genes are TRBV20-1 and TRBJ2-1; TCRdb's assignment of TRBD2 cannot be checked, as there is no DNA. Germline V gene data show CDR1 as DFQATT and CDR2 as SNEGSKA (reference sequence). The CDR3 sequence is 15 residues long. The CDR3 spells CSAQTWLAGVNEQFF.

The CDR3 loop is CSASLPGRASFF. This chain joins TRBV20-1 and TRBJ2-1; the TRBD1 assignment by TCRdb is unverifiable without DNA. Germline V gene sequence: CDR1 DFQATT, CDR2 SNEGSKA (reference sequence). This CDR3 region has 12 residues.